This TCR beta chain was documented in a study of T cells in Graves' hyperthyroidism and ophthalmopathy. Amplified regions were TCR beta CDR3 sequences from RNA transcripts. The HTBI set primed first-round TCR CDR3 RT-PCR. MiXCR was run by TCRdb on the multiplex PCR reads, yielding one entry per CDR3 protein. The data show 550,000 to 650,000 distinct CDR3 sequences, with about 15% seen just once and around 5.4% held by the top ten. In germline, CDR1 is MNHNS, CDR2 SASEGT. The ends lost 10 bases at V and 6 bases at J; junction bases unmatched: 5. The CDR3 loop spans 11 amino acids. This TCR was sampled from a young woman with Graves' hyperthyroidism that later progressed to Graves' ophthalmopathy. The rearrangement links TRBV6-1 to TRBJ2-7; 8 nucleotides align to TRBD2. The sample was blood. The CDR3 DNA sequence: TGTGCCACCGGGGGGGGGCGCGAGCAGTACTTC. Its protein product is CATGGGREQYF.